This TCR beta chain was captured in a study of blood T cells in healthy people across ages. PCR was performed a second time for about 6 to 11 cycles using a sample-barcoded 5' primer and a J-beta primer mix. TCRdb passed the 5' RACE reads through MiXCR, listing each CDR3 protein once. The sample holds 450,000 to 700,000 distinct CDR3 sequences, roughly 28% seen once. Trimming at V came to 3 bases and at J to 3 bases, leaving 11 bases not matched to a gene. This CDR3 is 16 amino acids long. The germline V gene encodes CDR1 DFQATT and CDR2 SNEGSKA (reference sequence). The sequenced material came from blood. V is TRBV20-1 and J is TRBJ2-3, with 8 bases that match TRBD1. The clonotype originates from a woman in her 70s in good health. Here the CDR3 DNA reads TGCAGTGCTAGTACCGCAGGGGGCGTAGGAACAGATACGCAGTATTTT. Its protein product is CSASTAGGVGTDTQYF.